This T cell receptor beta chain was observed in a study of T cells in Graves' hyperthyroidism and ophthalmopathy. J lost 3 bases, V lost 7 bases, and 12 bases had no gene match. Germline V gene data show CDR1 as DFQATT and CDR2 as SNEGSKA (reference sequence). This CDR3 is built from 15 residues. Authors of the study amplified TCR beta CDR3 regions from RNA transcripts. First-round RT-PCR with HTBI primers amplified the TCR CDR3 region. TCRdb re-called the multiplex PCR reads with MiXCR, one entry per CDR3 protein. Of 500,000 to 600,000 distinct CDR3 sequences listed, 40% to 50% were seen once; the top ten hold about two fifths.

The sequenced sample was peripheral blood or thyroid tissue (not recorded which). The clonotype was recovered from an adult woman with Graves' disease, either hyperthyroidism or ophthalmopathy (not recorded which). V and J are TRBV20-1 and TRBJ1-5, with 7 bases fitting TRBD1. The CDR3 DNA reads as TGCAGTGTCAACCGGGACAGCGCACTCAATCAGCCCCAGCATTTT. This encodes CSVNRDSALNQPQHF.